One sample yielded the 8 T cell receptor beta chains listed below, sequenced in a study of T-cell reconstitution after alpha-beta-depleted transplantation in children (TCRdb year 2016). Libraries were prepared through PCR. The run used an Illumina HiSeq 2500. To normalize quantification of the TCRbeta repertoire, the TCR libraries were built with molecular barcoding that relied on unique molecular identifiers. The raw public reads went through TCRdb reprocessing: fastp at Q25, MiXCR clone calling, in-frame beta chains kept. Every distinct CDR3 protein forms one entry, paired with its most common genes and DNA. The sample contains hundreds of thousands of distinct CDR3 sequences, approximately 12% of them found a single time. The top ten clonotypes cover under 7% of the sample. This specimen consisted of PBMCs from the stem cell graft donor, obtained from the stem cell graft. These receptors all come from a human donor who donated a stem cell graft to a child with combined immunodeficiency.

This clonotype came up many times. The chain uses TRBV12-3 or TRBV12-4 and TRBJ1-5; TRBD1 aligns across 9 bases. V gave up 5 bases and J gave up 0 bases; unmatched junction bases: 5. The CDR3 contains 16 residues. CDR3 nucleotide sequence: TGTGCCAGCAGTCCATGGGACAGGGATAGCAATCAGCCCCAGCATTTT. Translated: CASSPWDRDSNQPQHF.

The rearrangement joins TRBV28 to TRBJ1-5; 9 bases map to TRBD1. Germline values: CDR1 MDHEN, CDR2 SYDVKM. Trimming at V came to 5 bases and at J to 0 bases, leaving 8 bases not matched to a gene. The CDR3 runs 17 residues. The CDR3 region has the DNA TGTGCCAGCAGTCACTTAGGACAGGGGTTTAGCAATCAGCCCCAGCATTTT. Protein sequence: CASSHLGQGFSNQPQHF. Drawing the rest from reference TRBV28 and TRBJ1-5, the complete variable domain is DVKVTQSSRYLVKRTGEKVFLECVQDMDHENMFWYRQDPGLGLRLIYFSYDVKMKEKGDIPEGYSVSREKKERFSLILESASTNQTSMYLCASSHLGQGFSNQPQHFGDGTRLSIL.

Many counts were recorded for this clonotype. The rearrangement joins TRBV20-1 to TRBJ1-5; TRBD1 is a possible D gene (5 bases). This CDR3 spans 13 amino acids. Looked up from germline, CDR1 is DFQATT and CDR2 is SNEGSKA (reference sequence). V lost 3 bases to trimming and J lost 6 bases, with 12 bases between them. This CDR3 reads CSASGRESQPQHF. CDR3 nucleotides: TGCAGTGCTAGCGGCAGGGAATCTCAGCCCCAGCATTTT.

V gene TRBV15 combines with J gene TRBJ2-5; TRBD2 matches at 7 bases. Per germline, CDR1 LNHNV and CDR2 YYDKDF (reference sequence). Unmatched junction bases numbered 3, after V lost 2 bases and J lost 3 bases. The CDR3 is 14 residues long. The CDR3 reads CATSRPGLEETQYF. Here the CDR3 DNA reads TGTGCCACCAGCAGACCCGGACTAGAAGAGACCCAGTACTTC.

This chain uses TRBV12-3 or TRBV12-4 with TRBJ2-3; TRBD1 or TRBD2 may be the D gene (6 bases each). CDR3 length: 15 amino acids. The V and J ends lost 6 bases and 3 bases respectively, with 16 bases between them. CDR3 protein: CASSSLGGLTDTQYF. CDR3 sequence (DNA): TGTGCCAGCAGCTCCCTCGGGGGCCTTACAGATACGCAGTATTTT.

Many counts were recorded for this clonotype. The V gene is TRBV10-3, the J gene TRBJ2-1; D unresolved. Germline V gene data show CDR1 as ENHRY and CDR2 as SYGVKD. V was trimmed by 3 bases and J by 5 bases, leaving 5 bases between them. This CDR3 region has 12 residues. CDR3 loop: CAISEQHNEQFF. CDR3 in DNA: TGTGCCATCAGTGAACAGCACAATGAGCAGTTCTTC.

This chain links TRBV6-1 with TRBJ2-1; 10 bases line up with TRBD2. The CDR3 covers 15 residues. V dropped 7 bases and J dropped 4; count of bases not matched to a gene: 7. The germline V gene has CDR1 MNHNS and CDR2 SASEGT. CDR3 DNA: TGTGCCAGCAATCTCGGACTAGCGGAGTACAATGAGCAGTTCTTC. Residues: CASNLGLAEYNEQFF.

Many counts were recorded for this clonotype. The chain has TRBV27 and TRBJ2-1, with 10 bases that match TRBD2. With V trimmed by 5 bases and J by 3 bases, 4 bases remained unmatched. CDR1 is MNHEY, CDR2 SMNVEV, per germline (reference sequence). The CDR3 has 15 amino acids. The CDR3, as DNA: TGTGCCAGCAGTAGCGGGGGGGCCTTCTACAATGAGCAGTTCTTC. This encodes CASSSGGAFYNEQFF.